This T cell receptor (beta chain) was found in a study of T cell repertoires in cytomegalovirus infection. On the study more broadly: The authors used CMV epitopes that were HLA-C-restricted (recently identified) and HLA-B-restricted (well studied). Public TCR beta signatures indicated both CMV infection and matching HLA type.

There are 13 residues in the CDR3. Germline CDR1 reads SGHAT; CDR2 reads FQNNGV. V dropped 5 bases and J dropped 10; count of bases not matched to a gene: 8. TCRdb re-called the reads with MiXCR, one entry per CDR3 protein. The sample carries under 300,000 distinct CDR3 sequences, 20% to 25% recorded once. In regard to this clonotype: Its antigen is as yet unknown.

Sample: cultured PBMCs, taken from culture after CMV antigen stimulation. The chain joins TRBV11-2 to TRBJ2-1, with 7 bases that match TRBD1. This sequence originates from a human donor in good health (CMV status not recorded). Some clones in this sample may be carry-over from other donors' samples. The CDR3 region is CASSVGQVREQFF. The CDR3 DNA is TGTGCCAGCAGCGTAGGACAGGTTCGAGAGCAGTTCTTC.